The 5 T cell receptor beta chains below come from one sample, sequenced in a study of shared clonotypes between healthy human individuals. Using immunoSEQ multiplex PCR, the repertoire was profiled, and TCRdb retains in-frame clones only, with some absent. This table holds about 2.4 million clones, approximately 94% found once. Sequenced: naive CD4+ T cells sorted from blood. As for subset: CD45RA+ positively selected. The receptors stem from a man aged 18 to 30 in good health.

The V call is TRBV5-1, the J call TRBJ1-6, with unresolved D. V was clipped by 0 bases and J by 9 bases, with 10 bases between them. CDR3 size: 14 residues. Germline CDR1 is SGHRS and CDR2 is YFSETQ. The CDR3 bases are TGCGCCAGCAGCTTGGAAGGGCAAGCTTCACCCCTCCACTTT. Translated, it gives CASSLEGQASPLHF.

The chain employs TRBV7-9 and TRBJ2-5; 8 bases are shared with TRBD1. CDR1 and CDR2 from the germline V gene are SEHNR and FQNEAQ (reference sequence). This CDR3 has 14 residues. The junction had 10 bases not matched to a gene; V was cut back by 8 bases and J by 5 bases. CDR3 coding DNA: TGTGCCAGCGCCGGAGGACAGGGCGGTGAGACCCAGTACTTC. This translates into CASAGGQGGETQYF.

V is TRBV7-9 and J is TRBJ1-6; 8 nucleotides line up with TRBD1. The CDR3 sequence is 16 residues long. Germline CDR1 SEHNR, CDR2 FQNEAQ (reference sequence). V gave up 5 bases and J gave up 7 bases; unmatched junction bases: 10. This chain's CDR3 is CASSRDTSGGNSPLHF. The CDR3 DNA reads TGTGCCAGCAGCCGCGACACATCAGGGGGCAATTCACCCCTCCACTTT.

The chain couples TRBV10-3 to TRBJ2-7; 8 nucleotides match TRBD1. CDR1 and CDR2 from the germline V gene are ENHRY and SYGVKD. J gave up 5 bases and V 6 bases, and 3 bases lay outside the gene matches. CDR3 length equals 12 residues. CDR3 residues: CAIRAQGDEQYF. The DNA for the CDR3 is TGTGCCATCAGGGCACAGGGGGACGAGCAGTACTTC.

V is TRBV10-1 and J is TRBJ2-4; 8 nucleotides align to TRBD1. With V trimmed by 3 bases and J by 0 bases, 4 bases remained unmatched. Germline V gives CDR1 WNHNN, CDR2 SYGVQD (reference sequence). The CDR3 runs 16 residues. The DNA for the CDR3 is TGCGCCAGCAGTGACGGGACAGGTGTAGCCAAAAACATTCAGTACTTC. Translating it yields CASSDGTGVAKNIQYF.